What follows are 18 T cell receptor beta chains derived from one specimen sequenced in a study of T cell clonality in common variable immunodeficiency (dated by TCRdb to 2014 to 2015). The library was made by the immunoSEQ multiplex PCR assay. TCRdb provides this immuneACCESS table in a form limited to in-frame rearrangements. Some clones are lacking; in checked studies, under half of them reflect an unresolved V gene, and why the rest are absent is not known. The table puts about 64,000 clones in this sample, none counted just once. The biggest ten clones account for 1.5% to 2% of the sample. Material for sequencing was peripheral blood mononuclear cells. These receptors came from a person aged 18-70 years in good health.

In this sample, this clone turned up a few times. The CDR3 end is not reached by the read, which stops 3 residues before it; the germline J gene fills it in. The gene calls are TRBV5-1 and TRBJ2-1; 10 bases fit TRBD2. The CDR3 contains 15 residues. CDR1 and CDR2 from the germline V gene are SGHRS and YFSETQ. The V segment lost 3 bases and the J segment 4 bases; nucleotides outside the gene matches: 4. CDR3 in amino acids: CASSSGTSEYNEQFF. The sequenced CDR3 bases are TGCGCCAGCAGCTCCGGGACTAGCGAATACAATGAG.

This clone came up many times. The read gets to within 3 residues of the CDR3 end, and the germline J gene fills in the rest. This chain links TRBV19 with TRBJ2-1, with 9 bases identical to TRBD1. The CDR3 is made up of 15 amino acids. Germline lookup yields CDR1 LNHDA and CDR2 SQIVND (reference sequence). With V trimmed by 5 bases and J by 5 bases, 7 bases remained unmatched. The CDR3 here is CASSYYRGPHNEQFF. The part of the CDR3 DNA that was read is TGTGCCAGTAGTTATTACAGGGGGCCCCACAATGAG. The full variable domain, rest sourced from reference TRBV19 and TRBJ2-1, is DGGITQSPKYLFRKEGQNVTLSCEQNLNHDAMYWYRQDPGQGLRLIYYSQIVNDFQKGDIAEGYSVSREKKESFPLTVTSAQKNPTAFYLCASSYYRGPHNEQFFGPGTRLTVL.

The sample holds many counts of this clone. The read ends 3 residues shy of where the CDR3 ends; the end is completed using the germline J gene. V is TRBV5-1 and J is TRBJ2-1; D is unclear. This CDR3 spans 13 amino acids. Germline V lookup: CDR1 SGHRS, CDR2 YFSETQ. Trimming shortened V by 2 bases and J by 9 bases, and 12 bases separated the two germline ends. CDR3 bases read: TGCGCCAGCAGCTTTACAGATTCCGGTGAG. It yields the protein CASSFTDSGE. The complete CDR3 reads CASSFTDSGEQFF.

In its sample, this clone was seen many times. The CDR3 protein is CASSMSPDRAGTGELFF. The covered CDR3 bases are TGTGCCAGCAGCATGAGCCCGGACAGGGCGGGCACCGGGGAG. The chain joins TRBV7-6 to TRBJ2-2; 8 bases match TRBD1. Read coverage stops 3 residues before the CDR3 terminus; the germline J gene supplies the remainder. The CDR3 totals 17 residues. The trim removed 5 bases at V and 4 bases at J, leaving 12 bases unmatched. CDR1 and CDR2 from the germline V gene are SGHVS and FNYEAQ.

This clone was seen repeatedly, ten times or more. The sequenced fragment ends 3 residues before the CDR3 boundary, so the rest is inferred from the germline J gene. The chain uses TRBV30 and TRBJ1-2; unclear D gene. Deletions cut 1 base from V and 2 bases from J, with 8 bases between. The germline V gene encodes CDR1 GTSNPN and CDR2 SVGIG (reference sequence). This CDR3 comprises 13 residues. The CDR3 sequence is CAWSDGENYGYTF. CDR3 bases read: TGTGCCTGGAGTGACGGGGAGAACTATGGC.

This clone was found many times. The DNA ends 3 residues before the CDR3 does, and the rest of the CDR3 is filled in from the germline J gene. The chain is built from TRBV4-1 and TRBJ1-2, with D uncertain. The V end was cut by 0 bases, the J end by 7 bases, with 18 bases between. The CDR3 extends over 16 amino acids. CDR1 MGHRA and CDR2 YSYEKL come from the germline V gene. The DNA read from the CDR3 is TGCGCCAGCAGCCAAGACCCGACATCTACTCGGCGTGGC. Encoded protein: CASSQDPTSTRRG. Given in full, the CDR3 is CASSQDPTSTRRGYTF.

Remarks on this clone: The sequenced fragment ends 3 residues before the CDR3 boundary, so the rest is inferred from the germline J gene. V gene TRBV11-2 combines with J gene TRBJ2-7; 7 nucleotides align to TRBD1. This CDR3 is built from 14 residues. Losses at the gene ends were 3 bases for V and 2 bases for J; bases not matched to a gene: 4. Germline assignment: CDR1 SGHAT and CDR2 FQNNGV. The CDR3 bases that were read are TGTGCCAGCAGCTTGGCCGGGACAGCCTACGAG. Translation: CASSLAGTAYE. The CDR3 in its entirety is CASSLAGTAYEQYF.

In this sample, this clone turned up many times. CDR3 bases read: TGTGCCAGTCAACCTACTAGCGGGGGCCACTCCTACAATGAG. Residues: CASQPTSGGHSYNE. The CDR3, in full, reads CASQPTSGGHSYNEQFF. The chain employs TRBV19 and TRBJ2-1; 11 nucleotides line up with TRBD2. The read is 3 residues too short to cover the CDR3 end, so that end is filled in from the germline J gene. V was pared by 8 bases and J by 0 bases, with 9 bases of the junction left unmatched. This CDR3 spans 17 amino acids. Germline CDR1 and CDR2: LNHDA and SQIVND (reference sequence).

This clone was seen ten or more times. With the read ending 3 residues before the CDR3 end, the germline J gene is used to fill in that end. The rearrangement joins TRBV5-1 to TRBJ2-7, with D tentatively TRBD1 (6 bases). Germline CDR1 and CDR2: SGHRS and YFSETQ. The germline V and J ends were trimmed by 5 bases and 2 bases, with 14 bases remaining between them. The CDR3 is 14 amino acids. The CDR3 DNA, read in part, is TGCGCCAGCAGAATACAAGGGGGTACCTACGAG. Residues: CASRIQGGTYE. The whole CDR3 region reads CASRIQGGTYEQYF. Full variable domain (missing parts from reference TRBV5-1 and TRBJ2-7): KAGVTQTPRYLIKTRGQQVTLSCSPISGHRSVSWYQQTPGQGLQFLFEYFSETQRNKGNFPGRFSGRQFSNSRSEMNVSTLELGDSALYLCASRIQGGTYEQYFGPGTRLTVT.

This clone has ten or more counts. With the read ending 3 residues before the CDR3 end, the germline J gene is used to fill in that end. J is TRBJ2-6 and V is TRBV20-1; the match to TRBD1 covers 7 bases. Looked up from germline, CDR1 is DFQATT and CDR2 is SNEGSKA (reference sequence). Germline trimming cut 0 bases from V and 4 bases from J; bases unmatched to any gene: 12. This CDR3 has 18 residues. CDR3 sequence: CSARDWARGTGGANVLTF. The CDR3 DNA, read in part, is TGCAGTGCTAGAGATTGGGCCAGGGGGACGGGCGGGGCCAACGTC.

Many counts were recorded for this clone. Read data end 3 residues before the CDR3 end; the end is taken from the germline J gene. The V call is TRBV12-3 or TRBV12-4, the J call TRBJ1-5, with 7 bases identical to TRBD1. CDR3 length: 16 residues. Trimming removed 4 bases from V and 0 bases from J; junction bases left unmatched: 6. CDR3 bases read: TGTGCCAGCAGTTCAAGGGGACAGTATAGCAATCAGCCC. As protein: CASSSRGQYSNQP. The whole CDR3 protein is CASSSRGQYSNQPQHF.

This clone showed up many times. Sequencing ends 3 residues short of the CDR3 end; the germline J gene provides the rest. This sequence joins TRBV5-1 and TRBJ2-1, with a possible D match to TRBD1 (5 bases). V gave up 5 bases and J gave up 8 bases, with 11 bases separating them. CDR1 and CDR2 (germline): SGHRS, YFSETQ. The CDR3 is 12 amino acids. CDR3 residues: CASSGQIDEQFF. The DNA read from the CDR3 is TGCGCCAGCAGTGGACAAATTGATGAG.

This clone was recorded many times. The sequenced fragment ends 3 residues before the CDR3 boundary, so the rest is inferred from the germline J gene. V is TRBV19 and J is TRBJ1-1, with 9 bases matching TRBD1. The CDR3 spans 14 residues. Germline V CDR1 and CDR2: LNHDA, SQIVND (reference sequence). The trim removed 4 bases at V and 5 bases at J, leaving 5 bases unmatched. The DNA read from the CDR3 is TGTGCCAGTAGTACCGGGACAGGGAGGACTGAA. As protein: CASSTGTGRTE. The full CDR3 protein is CASSTGTGRTEAFF.

Many counts were recorded for this clone. The read comes to an end 3 residues before the CDR3 does, leaving the germline J gene to fill in the end. This chain joins TRBV18 and TRBJ1-1, with TRBD1 matching over 8 bases. CDR1 KGHSH and CDR2 LQKENI come from the germline V gene. V shed 3 bases and J 3 bases; nucleotides not matched to a gene: 0. This CDR3 region has 13 residues. The sequenced CDR3 bases are TGTGCCAGCTCACCGGACAGGGACACTGAA. Its translation: CASSPDRDTE. The whole CDR3 is CASSPDRDTEAFF.

This clone was recorded many times. The read stops 3 residues short of the end of the CDR3; the missing end is completed from the germline J gene. The chain combines TRBV20-1 with TRBJ2-3; TRBD1 agrees at 9 bases. V was pared by 0 bases and J by 7 bases, with 14 bases of the junction left unmatched. Per the germline V gene, CDR1 is DFQATT and CDR2 is SNEGSKA (reference sequence). The CDR3 has 17 amino acids. Incomplete CDR3 DNA: TGCAGTGCTAGAGATACTAACAGGGGGCCGAATAGTAATACG. This codes for CSARDTNRGPNSNT. The complete CDR3 protein is CSARDTNRGPNSNTQYF.

The table lists this clone with many counts. Read sequence stops 3 residues before the CDR3 end, and the germline J gene provides the missing end. V gene TRBV11-2 combines with J gene TRBJ2-7, with D unclear. This CDR3 is built from 13 residues. Germline CDR1 SGHAT, CDR2 FQNNGV. V was cut by 3 bases and J by 1 base, with 7 bases left in between. The CDR3: CASSLSRSYEQYF. The CDR3 DNA, read in part, is TGTGCCAGCAGCTTGTCGCGGTCCTACGAG.

This clone was seen many times. The CDR3 extends 3 residues past the end of the read, so its final part is completed from the germline J gene. The genes are TRBV6-2 or TRBV6-3 and TRBJ2-3; D might be TRBD2 (5 bases). The CDR3 has 11 residues. The V end lost 9 bases, the J end lost 3 bases, and 7 bases lay between the germline ends. Germline CDR1 reads MNHEY; CDR2 reads SVGEGT. Partial CDR3 DNA: TGTGCCAGTCGGGGAACAGATACG. As protein: CASRGTDT. The full CDR3 sequence reads CASRGTDTQYF.

This clone came up many times. The CDR3 end falls 3 residues outside the read, so it is completed with the germline J gene. V gene TRBV30 combines with J gene TRBJ2-6; 8 bases map to TRBD1. The ends lost 1 base at V and 1 base at J; junction bases unmatched: 3. In germline, CDR1 is GTSNPN, CDR2 SVGIG (reference sequence). This CDR3 is 16 amino acids long. CDR3 bases read: TGTGCCTGGAGTGAGACAGGGGAGTCTGGGGCCAACGTC. Protein sequence: CAWSETGESGANV. The CDR3, in full, reads CAWSETGESGANVLTF.